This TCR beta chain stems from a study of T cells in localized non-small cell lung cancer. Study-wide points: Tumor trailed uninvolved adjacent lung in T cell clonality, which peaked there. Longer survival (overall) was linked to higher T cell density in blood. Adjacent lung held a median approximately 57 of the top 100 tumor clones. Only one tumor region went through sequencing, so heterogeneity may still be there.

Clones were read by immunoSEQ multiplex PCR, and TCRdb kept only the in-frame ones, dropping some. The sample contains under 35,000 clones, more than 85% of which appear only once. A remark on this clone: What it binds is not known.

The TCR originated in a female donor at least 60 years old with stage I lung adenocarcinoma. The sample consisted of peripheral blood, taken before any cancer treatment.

CDR3 residues: CAISISLAGGGNEQFF. The CDR3 DNA sequence: TGTGCCATCAGTATTTCACTAGCGGGAGGGGGTAATGAGCAGTTCTTC. This chain links TRBV10-3 with TRBJ2-1, with TRBD2 matching over 13 bases. V lost 5 bases to trimming and J lost 7 bases; unmatched junction nucleotides: 8. The CDR3 runs to 16 residues. Germline-derived CDR1 and CDR2 are ENHRY and SYGVKD.